The 3 T cell receptor beta chains presented below share a single source sample, sequenced in a study of response to subunit inactivated influenza vaccine. TCRdb reprocessed the RT-PCR reads via MiXCR and lists one record per CDR3 protein. The repertoire holds approximately 310,000 distinct CDR3 sequences, with 21% as singletons. The sequencing used PBMCs from blood, collected approximately 22 months after vaccination. These receptors all come from a man aged 50 to 69 who received an inactivated influenza vaccine.

The rearrangement links TRBV11-3 to TRBJ2-1, with 12 bases matching TRBD2. The CDR3 loop spans 16 amino acids. The trim removed 6 bases at V and 3 bases at J, leaving 6 bases unmatched. Germline assignment: CDR1 SGHNT and CDR2 YENEEA. In DNA, the CDR3 is TGTGCCAGCAGTCATCGGACTAGCGGGGACTACAATGAGCAGTTCTTC. This sequence encodes CASSHRTSGDYNEQFF.

The rearrangement joins TRBV20-1 to TRBJ1-1, with 7 bases aligning to TRBD1. Germline V gene lookup returns CDR1 DFQATT and CDR2 SNEGSKA (reference sequence). Trimming took 6 bases from V and 0 from J; bases not matched to a gene: 10. The CDR3 is made up of 15 amino acids. This CDR3 reads CSARGQSLMNTEAFF. As DNA, the CDR3 is TGCAGTGCAAGGGGACAGTCACTTATGAACACTGAAGCTTTCTTT.

A few counts support this clonotype. This chain uses TRBV6-5 with TRBJ1-1, with D unresolved. V gave up 4 bases and J gave up 0 bases, with 6 bases separating them. CDR1 MNHEY and CDR2 SVGAGI come from the germline V gene. CDR3 length equals 13 residues. CDR3 coding DNA: TGTGCCAGCAGTTCCCCCCTGAACACTGAAGCTTTCTTT. This codes for CASSSPLNTEAFF.